What follows are 22 T cell receptor beta chains derived from one specimen sequenced in a study of T cell clonality in common variable immunodeficiency. Regarding the study as a whole: In common variable immunodeficiency, TCR beta chains reportedly carried fewer deletions and N-nucleotide insertions.

The assay was immunoSEQ multiplex PCR, and TCRdb's table has in-frame clones only and misses some. The repertoire consists of some 27,000 clones, none detected only once. The antigens for these receptors are not known. Source material: peripheral blood mononuclear cells. Every receptor here comes from a human donor with common variable immunodeficiency.

This clone turned up a few times. Sequencing ends 3 residues short of the CDR3 end; the germline J gene provides the rest. This chain uses TRBV5-1 with TRBJ2-7, with 9 bases aligning to TRBD2. The CDR3 has 14 residues. J lost 3 bases, V lost 1 base, and 2 bases had no gene match. Germline loops: CDR1 SGHRS, CDR2 YFSETQ. Partial CDR3 DNA: TGCGCCAGCAGCTTGTCAGCGGGGGGCTACGAG. It translates to CASSLSAGGYE. The full CDR3 reads CASSLSAGGYEQYF.

This clone occurred a few times. The DNA ends 3 residues before the CDR3 does, and the rest of the CDR3 is filled in from the germline J gene. The chain employs TRBV19 and TRBJ1-2; the match to TRBD1 covers 9 bases. CDR1 and CDR2 (germline): LNHDA, SQIVND (reference sequence). The CDR3 extends over 16 amino acids. V was clipped by 2 bases and J by 2 bases; unmatched bases: 6. The CDR3 here is CASSIPPGQGNYGYTF. The covered CDR3 bases are TGTGCCAGTAGTATACCCCCCGGACAGGGGAACTATGGC.

The sample holds a few counts of this clone. The read stops 3 residues short of the end of the CDR3; the missing end is completed from the germline J gene. The chain links TRBV19 to TRBJ1-2, with 12 bases matching TRBD1. Germline-derived CDR1 and CDR2 are LNHDA and SQIVND (reference sequence). The junction had 5 bases not matched to a gene; V was cut back by 5 bases and J by 4 bases. There are 15 residues in the CDR3. CDR3 DNA, as far as it was read: TGTGCCAGTAGTCGGGGGACAGGGGGCTTCTATGGC. It codes for CASSRGTGGFYG. The CDR3, in full, reads CASSRGTGGFYGYTF.

This clone was recorded a few times. The DNA ends 3 residues before the CDR3 does, and the rest of the CDR3 is filled in from the germline J gene. The chain links TRBV19 to TRBJ2-6; D unresolved. This CDR3 spans 15 amino acids. V lost 5 bases and J 0 bases, leaving 8 bases between the germline ends. The germline gives CDR1 LNHDA, CDR2 SQIVND (reference sequence). CDR3 bases read: TGTGCCAGTAGTTGGCGGAGCTCTGGGGCCAACGTC. It codes for CASSWRSSGANV. The entire CDR3 protein is CASSWRSSGANVLTF.

This clone appeared many times. The read ends 3 residues shy of where the CDR3 ends; the end is completed using the germline J gene. The chain links TRBV23-1 to TRBJ1-1; possibly TRBD1 for D (5 bases). Being an ORF, TRBV23-1 has a function that is uncertain. V lost 2 bases to trimming and J lost 4 bases, with 26 bases between them. The CDR3 runs 19 residues. CDR3 amino acids: CASSQPLWGGLRKSTEAFF. The covered CDR3 bases are TGCGCCAGCAGTCAACCCCTGTGGGGGGGTTTAAGGAAGAGCACTGAA.

The table lists this clone with a few counts. The DNA ends 3 residues before the CDR3 does, and the rest of the CDR3 is filled in from the germline J gene. V usage is TRBV7-8 and J usage is TRBJ2-7, with D maybe TRBD1 (6 bases). V was pared by 2 bases and J by 0 bases, with 11 bases between. Germline-derived CDR1 and CDR2 are SGHVS and FQNEAQ. This CDR3 is built from 15 residues. The chain's CDR3 is CASSLLTGSSYEQYF. CDR3 bases read: TGTGCCAGCAGCTTACTGACAGGCAGCTCCTACGAG.

This clone was picked up many times. The read falls 3 residues short of the CDR3 end, and the missing part is taken from the germline J gene. This chain joins TRBV6-4 and TRBJ2-3; D remains ambiguous. This CDR3 has 13 amino acids. Trimming pared 0 bases from V and 5 bases from J, leaving 6 bases between. Germline loops: CDR1 MRHNA, CDR2 SNTAGT. The CDR3 sequence: CASSDSERDTQYF. The CDR3 DNA, read in part, is TGTGCCAGCAGTGACTCGGAGCGAGATACG.

On this clone itself: The sequenced fragment ends 3 residues before the CDR3 boundary, so the rest is inferred from the germline J gene. The chain uses TRBV29-1 and TRBJ2-7; a weak D match, TRBD2 (6 bases). Germline values: CDR1 SQVTM, CDR2 ANQGSEA. V lost 5 bases to trimming and J lost 3 bases, with 14 bases between them. CDR3 size: 13 residues. CDR3 loop: CSVHGQGGYEQYF. The CDR3 DNA, read in part, is TGCAGCGTTCATGGGCAGGGAGGCTACGAG.

This clone occurred a few times. Sequencing ends 3 residues short of the CDR3 end; the germline J gene provides the rest. The chain combines TRBV18 with TRBJ1-1; 8 bases match TRBD1. V shed 5 bases and J 0 bases; nucleotides not matched to a gene: 11. This CDR3 is 17 amino acids long. Germline loops: CDR1 KGHSH, CDR2 LQKENI. The CDR3 loop is CASSSPQGASMNTEAFF. The sequenced CDR3 bases are TGTGCCAGCTCATCGCCGCAGGGGGCTTCCATGAACACTGAA.

In its sample, this clone was seen a few times. The read terminates 3 residues ahead of where the CDR3 ends, so the germline J gene completes it. The chain carries TRBV20-1 and TRBJ2-1; 8 bases are shared with TRBD2. Germline V gene sequence: CDR1 DFQATT, CDR2 SNEGSKA (reference sequence). The CDR3 spans 14 residues. J was trimmed by 8 bases and V by 5 bases; bases with no gene match: 11. The DNA read from the CDR3 is TGCAGTGCTCTACGGGGGGGCCTTGAGGATGAG. This gives the protein CSALRGGLEDE. The CDR3 reads in full as CSALRGGLEDEQFF.

This clone was seen repeatedly, ten times or more. The read gets to within 3 residues of the CDR3 end, and the germline J gene fills in the rest. The gene calls are TRBV20-1 and TRBJ2-7; either TRBD1 or TRBD2 may supply D (5 bases each). The CDR3 spans 15 residues. V was trimmed by 1 base and J by 0 bases, leaving 13 bases between them. Germline CDR1 DFQATT, CDR2 SNEGSKA (reference sequence). The CDR3 loop reads CSARGPGSDSYEQYF. The covered CDR3 bases are TGCAGTGCTAGAGGGCCAGGGAGCGACTCCTACGAG.

With respect to this clone: The sequence runs out 3 residues before the end of the CDR3; the remainder is reconstructed from the germline J gene. This chain joins TRBV18 and TRBJ2-2; 8 bases are a match to TRBD2. V was pared by 1 base and J by 6 bases, with 4 bases of the junction left unmatched. CDR1 and CDR2 (germline): KGHSH, LQKENI. The CDR3 runs 15 residues. This CDR3 is CASSPRGGPAGELFF. The DNA read from the CDR3 is TGTGCCAGCTCACCACGCGGGGGGCCAGCCGGGGAG.

Worth noting for this clone: Coverage ceases 3 residues before the CDR3 finishes, and the germline J gene fills in the end. The rearrangement links TRBV7-9 to TRBJ2-3, with no clear D. Germline V gene sequence: CDR1 SEHNR, CDR2 FQNEAQ (reference sequence). CDR3 size: 15 residues. V lost 0 bases to trimming and J lost 0 bases, with 7 bases between them. CDR3 bases read: TGTGCCAGCAGCTTAGCCCTTAGCAGCACAGATACG. It specifies CASSLALSSTDT. The complete CDR3 protein is CASSLALSSTDTQYF.

This clone was detected a few times. The CDR3 loop reads CASSLVLGVHGYTF. The sequenced CDR3 bases are TGCGCCAGCAGCTTGGTTCTCGGGGTACATGGC. The V and J genes are TRBV5-1 and TRBJ1-2; D remains ambiguous. The CDR3 goes on 3 residues after the read ends, and that part is filled in from the germline J gene. CDR1 is SGHRS and CDR2 is YFSETQ in the germline V gene. CDR3 length equals 14 residues. The germline V and J ends were trimmed by 0 bases and 6 bases, with 12 bases remaining between them.

Many counts were recorded for this clone. From the germline J gene comes the end of the CDR3, since the read stops 3 residues before it. The chain links TRBV18 to TRBJ2-7; 10 bases line up with TRBD2. Germline values: CDR1 KGHSH, CDR2 LQKENI. The V and J ends lost 1 base and 2 bases, in that order; junction bases with no gene match: 2. The length of the CDR3 is 15 residues. CDR3 bases read: TGTGCCAGCTCACCACTAGCGGGGGGTACCTACGAG. Amino acids: CASSPLAGGTYE. The full CDR3 reads CASSPLAGGTYEQYF.

This clone is judged medium-sized. The CDR3 sequence: CASSKSGGSQETQYF. The DNA read from the CDR3 is TGTGCCAGCTCAAAGAGCGGGGGGTCCCAAGAGACC. The V gene is TRBV18, the J gene TRBJ2-5; 9 bases line up with TRBD2. The read gets to within 3 residues of the CDR3 end, and the germline J gene fills in the rest. The CDR3 contains 15 residues. The V gene's germline CDR1 is KGHSH and CDR2 LQKENI. With 5 bases clipped from V and 1 base from J, the junction kept 5 bases outside the gene matches.

This clone has a count of ten or more. The read gets to within 3 residues of the CDR3 end, and the germline J gene fills in the rest. The rearrangement uses TRBV6-2 or TRBV6-3 and TRBJ2-1; 11 bases agree with TRBD2. The V gene's germline CDR1 is MNHEY and CDR2 SVGEGT. Trimming removed 6 bases from V and 7 bases from J; junction bases left unmatched: 8. The CDR3 length is 15 residues. CDR3 bases read: TGTGCCAGCAGGGTAGCGGGGGGGCCGGGTAATGAG. Protein product: CASRVAGGPGNE. Given in full, the CDR3 is CASRVAGGPGNEQFF.

Worth noting for this clone: The read gets to within 3 residues of the CDR3 end, and the germline J gene fills in the rest. The chain uses TRBV7-9 and TRBJ2-1; 10 bases are a match to TRBD1. The CDR3 is 14 amino acids. CDR1 SEHNR and CDR2 FQNEAQ come from the germline V gene (reference sequence). The trim removed 3 bases at V and 5 bases at J, leaving 1 base unmatched. CDR3 bases read: TGTGCCAGCAGCTTGACAGGGGGCCACAATGAG. Encoded protein: CASSLTGGHNE. The full CDR3 sequence reads CASSLTGGHNEQFF.

Of note for this clone: The read comes to an end 3 residues before the CDR3 does, leaving the germline J gene to fill in the end. The V and J genes are TRBV7-6 and TRBJ2-2; D gene ambiguous. V lost 6 bases and J lost 7, with 9 bases in between. This CDR3 is built from 12 residues. Germline V gene sequence: CDR1 SGHVS, CDR2 FNYEAQ. The chain's CDR3 is CASSVTVGELFF. The covered CDR3 bases are TGTGCCAGCAGTGTAACTGTCGGGGAG. Full variable domain (remainder filled in from reference TRBV7-6 and TRBJ2-2): GAGVSQSPRYKVTKRGQDVALRCDPISGHVSLYWYRQALGQGPEFLTYFNYEAQQDKSGLPNDRFSAERPEGSISTLTIQRTEQRDSAMYRCASSVTVGELFFGEGSRLTVL.

This clone was observed at least ten times. The CDR3 goes on 3 residues after the read ends, and that part is filled in from the germline J gene. The V call is TRBV30, the J call TRBJ1-6; D is undetermined. The CDR3 is made up of 12 amino acids. The V and J ends lost 3 bases and 10 bases respectively, with 10 bases between them. Germline V lookup: CDR1 GTSNPN, CDR2 SVGIG (reference sequence). The CDR3 region is CAWSEGWSPLHF. Incomplete CDR3 DNA: TGTGCCTGGAGCGAAGGGTGGTCACCC. Full variable domain (remainder filled in from reference TRBV30 and TRBJ1-6): SQTIHQWPATLVQPVGSPLSLECTVEGTSNPNLYWYRQAAGRGLQLLFYSVGIGQISSEVPQNLSASRPQDRQFILSSKKLLLSDSGFYLCAWSEGWSPLHFGNGTRLTVT.

Points on this clone: The CDR3 goes on 3 residues after the read ends, and that part is filled in from the germline J gene. The chain combines TRBV13 with TRBJ2-7; 10 nucleotides align to TRBD2. The J segment lost 4 bases and the V segment lost 5 bases, leaving 5 bases of the junction unmatched. Germline V gene lookup returns CDR1 PRHDT and CDR2 FYEKMQ (reference sequence). The CDR3 extends over 14 amino acids. The DNA read from the CDR3 is TGTGCCAGCAGCCTCCGGACTAGCGGTTACGAG. It codes for CASSLRTSGYE. The complete CDR3 protein is CASSLRTSGYEQYF.

This clone was counted between two and nine times. Coverage ceases 3 residues before the CDR3 finishes, and the germline J gene fills in the end. The rearrangement uses TRBV2 and TRBJ1-1, with D perhaps matching TRBD1 (6 bases). V lost 3 bases and J 3 bases, leaving 14 bases between the germline ends. Per the germline V gene, CDR1 is SNHLY and CDR2 is FYNNEI. The CDR3 is 15 residues long. CDR3 DNA, as far as it was read: TGTGCCAGCAGTGAGAGGACAGCTATTTACACTGAA. Its protein product is CASSERTAIYTE. The CDR3 in full is CASSERTAIYTEAFF.